The 2 T cell receptor beta chains below come from one sample, sequenced in a study of OX40 agonist ivuxolimab in advanced cancers. TCRdb keeps only in-frame clones here, not all; method: immunoSEQ multiplex PCR. Of roughly 73,000 clones detected, approximately 80% appear once; the ten largest clones hold 1.1%. The source was CD4+ or CD8+ T cells sorted from blood, collected in a trial of the OX40 agonist ivuxolimab. Receptor source: an adult with an advanced solid tumor such as melanoma, head and neck, liver or kidney cancer.

In its sample, this clone was seen a few times. The chain carries TRBV10-2 and TRBJ2-7, with 7 positions matching TRBD1. This CDR3 has 14 residues. The J segment lost 4 bases and the V segment lost 8 bases, leaving 11 bases of the junction unmatched. Looked up from germline, CDR1 is WSHSY and CDR2 is SAAADI. The CDR3 loop reads CASERTGTEYEQYF. The DNA of the CDR3 is TGCGCCAGCGAACGAACCGGGACAGAATACGAGCAGTACTTC.

This chain links TRBV7-2 with TRBJ1-6, with D possibly being TRBD1 (5 bases). Trimming cost V 5 bases and J 5 bases, with 16 bases left between them. This CDR3 region has 16 residues. Germline CDR1 reads SGHTA; CDR2 reads FQGNSA. The CDR3 loop is CASSPPGQPHNSPLHF. The CDR3 DNA sequence: TGTGCCAGCAGCCCGCCGGGGCAGCCTCATAATTCACCCCTCCACTTT.